The 32 T cell receptor beta chains in this list originate from one sample, sequenced in a study of control samples from healthy donors and cancer patients. The protocol was immunoSEQ multiplex PCR, while the TCRdb copy is restricted to in-frame clones and leaves out a portion. The sample contains more than 80,000 clones, 80% to 95% of which appear only once. The sequencing sample was made of blood. The receptors shown here come from a man between 18 and 35 years old in good health.

J is TRBJ1-1 and V is TRBV25-1, with a tentative D call TRBD1 (5 bases). The CDR3 is 15 residues long. Trimming removed 3 bases at V and 1 base at J, with 12 bases between. CDR1 and CDR2 (germline): MGHDK, SYGVNS. The CDR3 loop is CASSEAGGGNTEAFF. The DNA of the CDR3 is TGTGCCAGCAGTGAGGCTGGGGGGGGGAACACTGAAGCTTTCTTT.

This chain connects TRBV9 to TRBJ1-6; no reliable D call. Looked up from germline, CDR1 is SGDLS and CDR2 is YYNGEE. This CDR3 has 14 residues. With 4 bases removed from V and 6 bases from J, the gap between germline ends came to 11 bases. DNA of the CDR3: TGTGCCAGCAGCTCAGGACTGGTTAATTCACCCCTCCACTTT. Translating gives CASSSGLVNSPLHF.

The chain uses TRBV2 and TRBJ1-1; 7 nucleotides agree with TRBD1. There are 17 residues in the CDR3. The germline CDR1 and CDR2 sequences are SNHLY and FYNNEI. J was trimmed by 1 base and V by 8 bases; bases with no gene match: 16. CDR3 loop: CASSYSRDSIKNTEAFF. The CDR3 DNA reads TGTGCCAGCTCATATTCCCGGGACAGCATCAAGAACACTGAAGCTTTCTTT.

This chain joins TRBV7-9 and TRBJ1-1, with 9 bases matching TRBD1. Germline V gene data show CDR1 as SEHNR and CDR2 as FQNEAQ (reference sequence). V shed 5 bases and J 5 bases; nucleotides not matched to a gene: 12. The CDR3 is made up of 16 amino acids. This CDR3 reads CASSDRDRVFWTEAFF. The DNA for the CDR3 is TGTGCCAGCAGCGACCGGGACAGGGTGTTTTGGACTGAAGCTTTCTTT.

The J gene is TRBJ1-2, the V gene TRBV14; D is ambiguous. This CDR3 is 13 amino acids long. Germline loops: CDR1 SGHDN, CDR2 FVKESK. Between the trimmed V and J ends, which lost 3 bases and 5 bases, there was a span of 10 bases. This CDR3 reads CASSHGSSYGYTF. In nucleotides, the CDR3 is TGTGCCAGCAGCCATGGCAGTTCATATGGCTACACCTTC.

The gene calls are TRBV10-3 and TRBJ1-5; D ambiguous. V shed 2 bases and J shed 3 bases, with 8 bases lying between them. The CDR3 sequence is 14 residues long. CDR1 ENHRY and CDR2 SYGVKD come from the germline V gene. For the CDR3, the DNA is TGTGCCATCAGTGAGGATCCGAACAATCAGCCCCAGCATTTT. Protein product: CAISEDPNNQPQHF.

The gene calls are TRBV4-2 and TRBJ1-3; the D is unclear. CDR3 size: 15 residues. The ends were cut back, 3 bases at V and 1 base at J, with 10 bases in the middle. CDR1 is LGHNA, CDR2 YNFKEQ, per germline. The DNA for the CDR3 is TGTGCCAGCAGCCAGGGTTTATTATCTGGAAACACCATATATTTT. This translates into CASSQGLLSGNTIYF.

The genes are TRBV6-2 or TRBV6-3 and TRBJ2-7; no firm D call. Trimming shortened V by 2 bases and J by 4 bases, and 12 bases separated the two germline ends. CDR1 and CDR2 (germline): MNHEY, SVGEGT. The CDR3 has 14 amino acids. CDR3 sequence reads: CASSYGPSRYEQYF. CDR3 bases: TGTGCCAGCAGTTACGGTCCTAGTCGGTACGAGCAGTACTTC.

This rearrangement joins TRBV29-1 to TRBJ2-7; D unclear. The CDR3 consists of 13 residues. The germline V gene has CDR1 SQVTM and CDR2 ANQGSEA. V lost 7 bases and J lost 4, with 17 bases in between. CDR3 protein: CSERPPKRYEQYF. DNA for the CDR3: TGCAGCGAAAGACCACCCAAAAGGTACGAGCAGTACTTC.

The gene calls are TRBV10-2 and TRBJ1-1; 7 bases align to TRBD1. The CDR3 runs to 13 residues. The V gene's germline CDR1 is WSHSY and CDR2 SAAADI. J gave up 4 bases and V 10 bases, and 9 bases lay outside the gene matches. Here the CDR3 DNA reads TGCGCCACGGGGGAACAGGGGTTCACTGAAGCTTTCTTT. Protein product: CATGEQGFTEAFF.

This sequence joins TRBV10-3 and TRBJ1-1; 9 nucleotides agree with TRBD1. This CDR3 comprises 13 residues. Trimming took 11 bases from V and 1 from J; bases not matched to a gene: 5. The germline V gene encodes CDR1 ENHRY and CDR2 SYGVKD. CDR3 sequence reads: CAHRGPPNTEAFF. DNA of the CDR3: TGTGCCCACAGGGGGCCCCCGAACACTGAAGCTTTCTTT.

The V and J genes are TRBV30 and TRBJ2-7; perhaps TRBD2 as D (5 bases). CDR1 and CDR2 from the germline V gene are GTSNPN and SVGIG (reference sequence). This CDR3 contains 13 residues. V lost 0 bases and J lost 4, with 10 bases in between. CDR3 nucleotide sequence: TGTGCCTGGAGTGTATTAAGGACTTACGAGCAGTACTTC. This codes for CAWSVLRTYEQYF.

This chain uses TRBV10-3 with TRBJ1-1, with 8 bases that match TRBD1. Germline CDR1 is ENHRY and CDR2 is SYGVKD. The V segment lost 7 bases and the J segment 1 base; nucleotides outside the gene matches: 8. The CDR3 covers 15 residues. The CDR3: CAITDRGGQNTEAFF. The CDR3 nucleotides read TGTGCCATCACCGACAGGGGCGGACAGAACACTGAAGCTTTCTTT.

The chain carries TRBV30 and TRBJ2-2; D might be TRBD1 (6 bases). This CDR3 region has 15 residues. The ends were cut back, 1 base at V and 1 base at J, with 10 bases in the middle. Germline CDR1 GTSNPN, CDR2 SVGIG (reference sequence). CDR3 residues: CAWSEGGLNTGELFF. The CDR3 DNA reads as TGTGCCTGGAGTGAAGGGGGTTTGAACACCGGGGAGCTGTTTTTT. Combining the CDR3 with reference TRBV30 and TRBJ2-2 gives the whole variable domain SQTIHQWPATLVQPVGSPLSLECTVEGTSNPNLYWYRQAAGRGLQLLFYSVGIGQISSEVPQNLSASRPQDRQFILSSKKLLLSDSGFYLCAWSEGGLNTGELFFGEGSRLTVL.

The V call is TRBV6-1, the J call TRBJ2-3; D ambiguous. CDR3 length: 14 amino acids. The germline V gene encodes CDR1 MNHNS and CDR2 SASEGT. Trimming cost V 1 base and J 14 bases, with 19 bases left between them. In DNA form, the CDR3 reads TGTGCCAGCAGTGAAGGTCACGCGGAAGAGGAACGGTATTTT. This gives the protein CASSEGHAEEERYF.

The chain employs TRBV7-2 and TRBJ2-7, with no clear D. Germline V gene data show CDR1 as SGHTA and CDR2 as FQGNSA. Trimming took off 5 bases at V and 1 base at J, with 6 bases between the two ends. CDR3 length: 12 residues. The DNA of the CDR3 is TGTGCCAGCAGCGCCGGATCCTACGAGCAGTACTTC. It translates to CASSAGSYEQYF.

This chain links TRBV5-6 with TRBJ2-1; D remains ambiguous. Trimming took off 0 bases at V and 5 bases at J, with 12 bases between the two ends. Germline-derived CDR1 and CDR2 are SGHDT and YYEEEE. The CDR3 spans 15 residues. In DNA form, the CDR3 reads TGTGCCAGCAGCTTGGAACCCCTAGTGAACAATGAGCAGTTCTTC. The encoded protein is CASSLEPLVNNEQFF.

V is TRBV2 and J is TRBJ1-2, with D unclear. V shed 2 bases and J shed 7 bases, with 8 bases lying between them. The length of the CDR3 is 12 residues. CDR1 is SNHLY, CDR2 FYNNEI, per germline. The CDR3 region has the DNA TGTGCCAGCAGTGAACCGGACTTTGGCTACACCTTC. This translates into CASSEPDFGYTF.

The chain recombines TRBV27 with TRBJ2-1, with D perhaps being TRBD1 or TRBD2 (5 bases each). The CDR3 spans 13 residues. The V and J ends lost 5 bases and 7 bases respectively, with 12 bases between them. The germline gives CDR1 MNHEY, CDR2 SMNVEV (reference sequence). In nucleotides, the CDR3 is TGTGCCAGCAGTGGGGGTAGGAGGAATGAGCAGTTCTTC. Translating gives CASSGGRRNEQFF.

V usage is TRBV12-3 or TRBV12-4 and J usage is TRBJ1-2, with D unclear. This CDR3 spans 13 amino acids. V gave up 4 bases and J gave up 0 bases, with 6 bases separating them. CDR3 loop: CASSSPTNYGYTF. The CDR3 bases are TGTGCCAGCAGTTCCCCTACTAACTATGGCTACACCTTC.

The V call is TRBV4-1, the J call TRBJ1-3; 9 bases match TRBD1. This CDR3 has 17 residues. Germline V gene sequence: CDR1 MGHRA, CDR2 YSYEKL. With 3 bases clipped from V and 0 bases from J, the junction kept 6 bases outside the gene matches. The CDR3 DNA follows: TGCGCCAGCAGCCAGGAGGGGACAGGGAGCTCTGGAAACACCATATATTTT. This codes for CASSQEGTGSSGNTIYF.

The gene calls are TRBV5-1 and TRBJ2-5; D possibly corresponds to TRBD1 (6 bases). Germline V CDR1 and CDR2: SGHRS, YFSETQ. V was clipped by 0 bases and J by 5 bases, with 11 bases between them. The CDR3 runs 14 residues. CDR3 loop: CASSLAGRGETQYF. CDR3 DNA sequence: TGCGCCAGCAGCTTGGCCGGTAGGGGGGAGACCCAGTACTTC.

The rearrangement joins TRBV6-5 to TRBJ2-2; 8 bases are a match to TRBD2. The CDR3 is 14 amino acids. Looked up from germline, CDR1 is MNHEY and CDR2 is SVGAGI. V lost 9 bases to trimming and J lost 1 base; unmatched junction nucleotides: 4. CDR3 region: CASYRGGNTGELFF. The CDR3 DNA reads as TGTGCCAGTTATCGGGGGGGGAACACCGGGGAGCTGTTTTTT.

The genes are TRBV6-2 or TRBV6-3 and TRBJ2-1; D remains unclear. The CDR3 consists of 15 residues. Germline V CDR1 and CDR2: MNHEY, SVGEGT. V was trimmed by 2 bases and J by 5 bases, leaving 13 bases between them. The CDR3 region has the DNA TGTGCCAGCAGTTACGACCCGGACCTCCACAATGAGCAGTTCTTC. Encoded protein: CASSYDPDLHNEQFF.

The genes are TRBV19 and TRBJ1-1; 10 bases are shared with TRBD1. V shed 4 bases, J shed 2 bases, and the junction held 7 bases outside the gene matches. Germline V gene data show CDR1 as LNHDA and CDR2 as SQIVND (reference sequence). CDR3 size: 16 residues. The CDR3 bases are TGTGCCAGTAGTACCGGGACAGGGGTCGTTAACACTGAAGCTTTCTTT. It specifies CASSTGTGVVNTEAFF.

In regard to this clone: Additional DNA sequences in this sample encode the identical CDR3. DNA of the CDR3: TGTGCCAGCAGGAGGACAGGGGGTACTGAAGCTTTCTTT. Protein sequence: CASRRTGGTEAFF. The gene calls are TRBV3-1 (or the pseudogene TRBV3-2) and TRBJ1-1; 10 bases agree with TRBD1. Trimming cost V 6 bases and J 5 bases; bases outside gene matches: 3. Germline assignment: CDR1 LGHDT and CDR2 YNNKEL (reference sequence). This CDR3 spans 13 amino acids.

The chain recombines TRBV20-1 with TRBJ1-2, with D unclear. Germline-derived CDR1 and CDR2 are DFQATT and SNEGSKA (reference sequence). Trimming took off 7 bases at V and 4 bases at J, with 10 bases between the two ends. This CDR3 contains 11 residues. CDR3 protein: CSVRDGYGYTF. The CDR3 nucleotides are TGCAGTGTAAGGGATGGCTATGGCTACACCTTC.

The chain recombines TRBV5-4 with TRBJ2-7; 10 positions match TRBD2. Unmatched junction bases numbered 16, after V lost 3 bases and J lost 4 bases. The germline V gene encodes CDR1 SGHNT and CDR2 YYREEE (reference sequence). The CDR3 spans 18 residues. CDR3 amino acids: CASSSRGASGRAPYEQYF. In nucleotides, the CDR3 is TGTGCCAGCAGCTCGAGGGGTGCAAGCGGGAGGGCCCCGTACGAGCAGTACTTC.

CDR3 DNA: TGTGCCAGCAGCTTATCATTGGGTTCCTACAATGAGCAGTTCTTC. Translated: CASSLSLGSYNEQFF. The rearrangement joins TRBV7-9 to TRBJ2-1; no reliable D call. Trimming left V 2 bases short and J 1 base short, with 9 bases between. The CDR3 contains 15 residues. Germline assignment: CDR1 SEHNR and CDR2 FQNEAQ (reference sequence).

The CDR3 nucleotides read TGTGCCAGCAGTACGAGCGGGACAGGGATCAATCAGCCCCAGCATTTT. Amino acid sequence: CASSTSGTGINQPQHF. The chain carries TRBV6-6 and TRBJ1-5; TRBD1 agrees at 9 bases. V dropped 5 bases and J dropped 3; count of bases not matched to a gene: 8. The CDR3 covers 16 residues. Looked up from germline, CDR1 is MNHNY and CDR2 is SVGAGI (reference sequence).

The chain joins TRBV4-1 to TRBJ2-1, with 10 bases fitting TRBD2. Germline V gives CDR1 MGHRA, CDR2 YSYEKL. The CDR3 contains 14 residues. Trimming took 6 bases from V and 15 from J; bases not matched to a gene: 14. CDR3 bases: TGCGCCAGCAGGGCCAGCGGGAGGGCCTATGGTCTGTTCTTC. This gives the protein CASRASGRAYGLFF.

The chain is built from TRBV15 and TRBJ1-1; D is unclear. CDR3 size: 16 residues. Germline V gene data show CDR1 as LNHNV and CDR2 as YYDKDF (reference sequence). The germline V and J ends were trimmed by 5 bases and 4 bases, with 20 bases remaining between them. CDR3 coding DNA: TGTGCCACCAGCGGACTACATAAGGTGCTGAGCACTGAAGCTTTCTTT. Encoded protein: CATSGLHKVLSTEAFF.